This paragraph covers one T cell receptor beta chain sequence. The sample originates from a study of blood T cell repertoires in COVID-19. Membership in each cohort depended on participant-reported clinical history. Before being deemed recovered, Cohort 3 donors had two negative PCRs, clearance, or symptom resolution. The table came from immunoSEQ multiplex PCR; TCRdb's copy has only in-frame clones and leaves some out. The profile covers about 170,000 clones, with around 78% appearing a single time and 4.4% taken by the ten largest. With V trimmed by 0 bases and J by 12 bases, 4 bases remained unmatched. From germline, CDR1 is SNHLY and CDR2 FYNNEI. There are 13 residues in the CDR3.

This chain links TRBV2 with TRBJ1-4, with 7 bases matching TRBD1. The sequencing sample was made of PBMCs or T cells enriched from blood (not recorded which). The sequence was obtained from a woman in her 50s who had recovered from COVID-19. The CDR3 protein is CASSEAGRGELFF. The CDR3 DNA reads TGTGCCAGCAGTGAAGCAGGCAGGGGGGAACTGTTTTTT.